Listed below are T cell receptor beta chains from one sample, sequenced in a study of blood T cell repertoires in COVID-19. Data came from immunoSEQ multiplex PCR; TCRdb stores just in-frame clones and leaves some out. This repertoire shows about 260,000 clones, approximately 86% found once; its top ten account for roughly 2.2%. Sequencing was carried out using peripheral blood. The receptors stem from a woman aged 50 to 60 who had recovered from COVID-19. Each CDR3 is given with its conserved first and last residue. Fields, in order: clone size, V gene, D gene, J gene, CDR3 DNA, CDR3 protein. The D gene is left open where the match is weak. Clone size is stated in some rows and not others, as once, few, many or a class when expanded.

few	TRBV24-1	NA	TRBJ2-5	TGTGCCACCAGTGATCCTGGAGAGGGCACTGAAGAGACCCAGTACTTC	CATSDPGEGTEETQYF
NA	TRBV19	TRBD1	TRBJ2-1	TGTGCCAGTAGTGAATTAGCAGCGGGACAGGGTTTATTCCGCTACAATGAGCAGTTCTTC	CASSELAAGQGLFRYNEQFF
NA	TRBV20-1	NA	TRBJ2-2	TGCAGTGCTATGAGTACCGGGGAGCTGTTTTTT	CSAMSTGELFF
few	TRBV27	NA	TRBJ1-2	TGTGCCAGCAGCCAGGGTGTCCGAGGCTATGGCTACACCTTC	CASSQGVRGYGYTF
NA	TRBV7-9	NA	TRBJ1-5	TGTGCCAGCAGCTTAGATTCATCCAATCAGCCCCAGCATTTT	CASSLDSSNQPQHF
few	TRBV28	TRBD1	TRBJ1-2	TGTGCCAGCAGTTCACATTCGACAGGGTTCGGCTATGGCTACACCTTC	CASSSHSTGFGYGYTF
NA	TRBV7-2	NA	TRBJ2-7	TGTGCCAGCAGCTTAGCAGGAGTCGGTTACGAGCAGTACTTC	CASSLAGVGYEQYF
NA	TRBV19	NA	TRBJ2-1	TGTGCCAGTAGTAGTGCAGGGGCAAGGAATGAGCAGTTCTTC	CASSSAGARNEQFF
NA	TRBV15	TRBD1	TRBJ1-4	TGTGCCACCAGCAGGACAGGGGGGACTGAAAAACTGTTTTTT	CATSRTGGTEKLFF
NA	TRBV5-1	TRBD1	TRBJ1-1	TGCGCCAGCAGCCCGGACAGGGGGCTGAACACTGAAGCTTTCTTT	CASSPDRGLNTEAFF
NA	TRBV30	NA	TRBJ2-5	TGTGCCTGGATAGGAGGGTACGGCGAGACCCAGTACTTC	CAWIGGYGETQYF
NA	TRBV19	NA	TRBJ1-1	TGTGCCAGTACATACCAGGGGTGGGAGGCTTTCTTT	CASTYQGWEAFF
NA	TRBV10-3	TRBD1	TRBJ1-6	TGTGCCATCAGGACGGACAGGTACAATTCACCCCTCCACTTT	CAIRTDRYNSPLHF
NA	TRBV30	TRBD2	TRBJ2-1	TGTGCCTGGAGTGTAATCGGGACTAGTATCCTGCGGCACAATGAGCAGTTCTTC	CAWSVIGTSILRHNEQFF
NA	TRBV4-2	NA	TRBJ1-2	TGTGCCAGCAGCCAAGGCAGGGTTGGGGTCTATGGCTACACCTTC	CASSQGRVGVYGYTF
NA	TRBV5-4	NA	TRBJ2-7	TGTGCCAGCAGCCCAACAGAGAGGGCCTACGAGCAGTACTTC	CASSPTERAYEQYF
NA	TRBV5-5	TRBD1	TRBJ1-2	TGTGCCAGCAGCCGACAGGGGTTTAACTATGGCTACACCTTC	CASSRQGFNYGYTF
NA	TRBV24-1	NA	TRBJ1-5	TGTGCCACCAGTGATCGCCAGTTCAATCAGCCCCAGCATTTT	CATSDRQFNQPQHF
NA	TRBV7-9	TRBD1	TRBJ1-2	TGTGCCAGCAGCTTAACCAACAGGGGGGTGTGGTACACCTTC	CASSLTNRGVWYTF
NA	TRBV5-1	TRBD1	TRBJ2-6	TGCGCCAGCAGCCTCGGGGGGACAGGGAATTCTGGGGCCAACGTCCTGACTTTC	CASSLGGTGNSGANVLTF
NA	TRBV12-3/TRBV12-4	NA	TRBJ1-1	TGTGCCAGCAGTTCAAACAGTCAAACTGAAGCTTTCTTT	CASSSNSQTEAFF
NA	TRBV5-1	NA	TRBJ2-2	TGCGCCAGCAGCTTCCTACGGGACACCGATCCATTAAACACCGGGGAGCTGTTTTTT	CASSFLRDTDPLNTGELFF
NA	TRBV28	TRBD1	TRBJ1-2	TGTGCCAGCAGTTCGGGACAGGGAATTGGCTACACCTTC	CASSSGQGIGYTF
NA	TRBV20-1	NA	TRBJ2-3	TGCAGTGCTTGGGACTTGTATACGCAGTATTTT	CSAWDLYTQYF
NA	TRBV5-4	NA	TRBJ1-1	TGTGCCAGCAGCTACTTCAGGAACATGAACACTGAAGCTTTCTTT	CASSYFRNMNTEAFF
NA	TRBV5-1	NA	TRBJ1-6	TGCGCCAGCAGCTTGGGTGTACAAGTGTCACCCCTCCACTTT	CASSLGVQVSPLHF
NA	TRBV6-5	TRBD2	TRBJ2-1	TGTGCCAGCAATCGGGAACTAGCGGGTACGAATGAGCAGTTCTTC	CASNRELAGTNEQFF
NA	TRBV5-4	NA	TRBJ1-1	TGTGCCAGCAGAGGGAGGGGTAACACTGAAGCTTTCTTT	CASRGRGNTEAFF
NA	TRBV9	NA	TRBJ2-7	TGTGCCAGCAGCGTCTCTGGAGGGGACGAGCAGTACTTC	CASSVSGGDEQYF
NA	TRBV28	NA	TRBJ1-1	TGTGCCAGCAGTTTAGGACAGCACATGAACACTGAAGCTTTCTTT	CASSLGQHMNTEAFF
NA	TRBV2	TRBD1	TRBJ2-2	TGTGCCGGGACAGAACAGGACAACCCCAACACCGGGGAGCTGTTTTTT	CAGTEQDNPNTGELFF
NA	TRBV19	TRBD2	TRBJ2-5	TGTGCCAGCTCATCGGGAGGGCAGGGGACCCAGTACTTC	CASSSGGQGTQYF
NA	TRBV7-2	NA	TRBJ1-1	TGTGCCAGCAGCCCTATCGGGAGTGGGGCTGAAGCTTTCTTT	CASSPIGSGAEAFF
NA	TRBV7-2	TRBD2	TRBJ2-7	TGTGCCAGCAGCCAACGCTTAGCGGGGGATAGGTACTTC	CASSQRLAGDRYF
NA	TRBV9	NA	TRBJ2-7	TGTGCCAGCAGCGGAGACAGTTACGAGCAGTACTTC	CASSGDSYEQYF
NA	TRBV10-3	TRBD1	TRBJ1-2	TGTGCCATCTTGGACAGGGGGCTGGAAGGCTACACCTTC	CAILDRGLEGYTF
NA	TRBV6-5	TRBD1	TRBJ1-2	TGTGCCAGCAGGACCGGGACAGCGGACTACACCTTC	CASRTGTADYTF
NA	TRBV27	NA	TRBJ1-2	TGTGCCAGCAGTTTCGGGGGTTCTCTTGATGGCTACACCTTC	CASSFGGSLDGYTF
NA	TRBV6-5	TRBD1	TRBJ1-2	TGTGCCAGCAGTCGACAGGGGACCTATGGCTACACCTTC	CASSRQGTYGYTF
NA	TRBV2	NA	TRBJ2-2	TGTGCCAGCATTTTTCGGGGGTCCGGGGAGCTGTTTTTT	CASIFRGSGELFF
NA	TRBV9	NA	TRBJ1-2	TGTGCCAGTTACGGTGCTAACTATGGCTACACCTTC	CASYGANYGYTF
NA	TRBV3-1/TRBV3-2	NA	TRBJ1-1	TGTGCCAGCAGCCAAGACTACGGGACTGGTGAAGCTTTCTTT	CASSQDYGTGEAFF
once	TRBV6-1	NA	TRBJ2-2	TGTGCCAGCAGTGAAGTTCTCACCGGGGAGCTGTTTTTT	CASSEVLTGELFF
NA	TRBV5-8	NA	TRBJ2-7	TGTGCCAGCAGCTTGGCGACAGGTGGGCTCTACGAGCAGTACTTC	CASSLATGGLYEQYF
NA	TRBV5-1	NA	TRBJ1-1	TGCGCCAGCAGCCCTCTCGGCGGGGGTAACACTGAAGCTTTCTTT	CASSPLGGGNTEAFF
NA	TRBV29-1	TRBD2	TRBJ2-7	TGCAGCGTTGGGACTAGGGAGCAGTACTTC	CSVGTREQYF
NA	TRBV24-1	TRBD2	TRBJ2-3	TGTGCCACCAGTGGACGGGAGGGCCGGGATACGCAGTATTTT	CATSGREGRDTQYF
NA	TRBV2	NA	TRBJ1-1	TGTGCCAGCAGCCCACAGAGGAACACTGAAGCTTTCTTT	CASSPQRNTEAFF
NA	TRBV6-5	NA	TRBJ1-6	TGTGCCAGCAGTTACGCGCCAGGGGCTTCACCCCTCCACTTT	CASSYAPGASPLHF
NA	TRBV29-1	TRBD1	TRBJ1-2	TGCAGCGCGGGTGGGACAGGGGGTAACTATGGCTACACCTTC	CSAGGTGGNYGYTF
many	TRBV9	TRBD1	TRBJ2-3	TGTGCCAGCAGCGTTACAGGGGATGGCACAGATACGCAGTATTTT	CASSVTGDGTDTQYF
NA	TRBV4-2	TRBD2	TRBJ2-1	TGTGCCAGCAGCGGGGGACTAGCGGGGATGAATGAGCAGTTCTTC	CASSGGLAGMNEQFF
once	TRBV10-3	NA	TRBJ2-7	TGTGCCATTAGCCAGTTGTACGAGCAGTACTTC	CAISQLYEQYF